This TCR beta chain was obtained from a study of cytomegalovirus exposure and HLA in healthy donors. Trimming took off 5 bases at V and 6 bases at J, with 16 bases between the two ends. CDR3 length: 14 amino acids. Germline values: CDR1 KGHSY, CDR2 FQNENV. As for this clone: The antigen is unknown.

PCR primers comprised 60 Vbeta and 13 Jbeta primers. Libraries were prepared by immunoSEQ multiplex PCR; TCRdb keeps only in-frame clonotypes and omits some of them. The sample shows about 200,000 clones, roughly 83% of them seen only once. Study-level findings and limits: The Asian-associated ancestry cluster reportedly had fewer N-insertions than the approximately 700-donor mean in a later analysis.

V is TRBV16 and J is TRBJ1-2; D gene ambiguous. The sequence was collected from a male donor in good health and CMV-seropositive. The sequencing sample was made of PBMCs. CDR3 in amino acids: CASSGLVAGDGYTF. The DNA for the CDR3 is TGTGCCAGCAGCGGGCTGGTGGCGGGAGATGGCTACACCTTC. The whole variable domain, remainder taken from reference TRBV16 and TRBJ1-2, is GEEVAQTPKHLVRGEGQKAKLYCAPIKGHSYVFWYQQVLKNEFKFLISFQNENVFDETGMPKERFSAKCLPNSPCSLEIQATKLEDSAVYFCASSGLVAGDGYTFGSGTRLTVV.